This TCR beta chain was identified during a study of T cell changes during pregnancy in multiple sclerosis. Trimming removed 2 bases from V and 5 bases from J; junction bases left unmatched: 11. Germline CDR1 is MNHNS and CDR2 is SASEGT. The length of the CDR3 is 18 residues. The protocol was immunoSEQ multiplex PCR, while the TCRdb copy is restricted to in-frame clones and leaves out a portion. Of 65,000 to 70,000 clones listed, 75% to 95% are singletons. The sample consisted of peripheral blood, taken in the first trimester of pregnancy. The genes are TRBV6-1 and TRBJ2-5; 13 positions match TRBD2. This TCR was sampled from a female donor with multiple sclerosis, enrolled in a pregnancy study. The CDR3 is CASSETSGLAGVRETQYF. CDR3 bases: TGTGCCAGCAGTGAAACCTCAGGACTAGCGGGAGTTAGGGAGACCCAGTACTTC.